A single sample gave rise to the 22 T cell receptor beta chains below, sequenced in a study of T-cell reconstitution after alpha-beta-depleted transplantation in children. TCRbeta library construction was performed incorporating unique molecular identifiers. Each CDR3 protein is one row after TCRdb ran MiXCR on the PCR reads. The sample holds some 500,000 distinct CDR3 sequences; roughly 33% are singletons and the top ten take around 2.3%. The starting material was PBMCs from the stem cell graft donor, obtained from the stem cell graft. The receptors come from a human donor who donated a stem cell graft to a child with aplastic anemia.

This clonotype has only a few counts. The gene calls are TRBV20-1 and TRBJ2-7; TRBD2 matches at 9 bases. The CDR3 is made up of 13 amino acids. Trimming at V came to 4 bases and at J to 2 bases, leaving 3 bases not matched to a gene. Germline lookup yields CDR1 DFQATT and CDR2 SNEGSKA (reference sequence). CDR3 amino acids: CSATLAGTYEQYF. CDR3 coding DNA: TGCAGTGCTACCCTAGCGGGGACCTACGAGCAGTACTTC.

As to this clonotype: A much larger clone is a single base away; this may be a read error. V usage is TRBV9 and J usage is TRBJ2-1; 13 nucleotides match TRBD2. Germline V gene sequence: CDR1 SGDLS, CDR2 YYNGEE. CDR3 length: 15 amino acids. Trimming at V came to 2 bases and at J to 4 bases, leaving 0 bases not matched to a gene. In DNA, the CDR3 is TGTGCCAGCAGCGTGACTAGCGGGAGGTACAATGAGCAGTTCTTC. The encoded protein is CASSVTSGRYNEQFF.

This clonotype was counted only a few times. The chain uses TRBV29-1 and TRBJ1-1, with a weak D call TRBD1 (6 bases). Between the trimmed V and J ends, which lost 6 bases and 1 base, there was a span of 18 bases. The CDR3 has 15 amino acids. CDR1 is SQVTM and CDR2 is ANQGSEA in the germline V gene. The CDR3: CSVLLQGRANTEAFF. The CDR3 region has the DNA TGCAGCGTCCTCCTGCAGGGGCGCGCGAACACTGAAGCTTTCTTT.

The chain joins TRBV20-1 to TRBJ2-3; 8 bases agree with TRBD1. V was clipped by 0 bases and J by 1 base; unmatched bases: 15. CDR3 length: 19 residues. Germline V CDR1 and CDR2: DFQATT, SNEGSKA (reference sequence). CDR3 sequence (DNA): TGCAGTGCTAGAGATCCCGGACAGGGAATGTTGGGTCGCACAGATACGCAGTATTTT. Encoded protein: CSARDPGQGMLGRTDTQYF.

This clonotype showed up just a few times. The chain employs TRBV25-1 and TRBJ1-1; 8 bases agree with TRBD1. J lost 5 bases, V lost 4 bases, and 9 bases had no gene match. CDR1 is MGHDK, CDR2 SYGVNS, per germline. The length of the CDR3 is 15 residues. In DNA, the CDR3 is TGTGCCAGCAGTGGGGAGACAGGGGTGCGGACTGAAGCTTTCTTT. Encoded protein: CASSGETGVRTEAFF.

This clonotype was observed a handful of times. This chain joins TRBV6-5 and TRBJ1-6, with 9 bases aligning to TRBD1. The V gene end was trimmed by 2 bases and the J gene end by 7 bases; junction bases not matched to a gene: 9. Germline CDR1 MNHEY, CDR2 SVGAGI. The CDR3 runs 17 residues. CDR3 protein: CASSYTQGAGGNSPLHF. In DNA form, the CDR3 reads TGTGCCAGCAGTTACACACAGGGGGCAGGCGGGAATTCACCCCTCCACTTT.

V is TRBV5-4 and J is TRBJ2-5, with TRBD2 matching over 9 bases. J was trimmed by 2 bases and V by 4 bases; bases with no gene match: 12. CDR1 is SGHNT, CDR2 YYREEE, per germline (reference sequence). The CDR3 spans 17 residues. DNA of the CDR3: TGTGCCAGCAGCCCCTACTCGACTAGCGGCAAACAAGAGACCCAGTACTTC. Translated: CASSPYSTSGKQETQYF.

This clonotype was observed a handful of times. CDR3 nucleotide sequence: TGTGCCAGCAGCCCCGGGACTAGCGGAAATAGAGGCACAGATACGCAGTATTTT. Translation: CASSPGTSGNRGTDTQYF. This chain joins TRBV6-1 and TRBJ2-3; 11 positions agree with TRBD2. Germline values: CDR1 MNHNS, CDR2 SASEGT. The CDR3 runs to 18 residues. The junction had 12 bases not matched to a gene; V was cut back by 6 bases and J by 1 base.

The rearrangement joins TRBV6-1 to TRBJ2-7; D may be TRBD1 or TRBD2 (5 bases each). Deletions cut 4 bases from V and 4 bases from J, with 17 bases between. Per germline, CDR1 MNHNS and CDR2 SASEGT. The CDR3 runs to 15 residues. The CDR3 reads CASSVSGTEVYEQYV. CDR3 coding DNA: TGTGCCAGCAGTGTCTCCGGGACGGAGGTTTACGAGCAGTACGTC.

This chain connects TRBV30 to TRBJ2-2; 7 bases match TRBD2. The junction had 10 bases not matched to a gene; V was cut back by 6 bases and J by 6 bases. The CDR3 extends over 14 amino acids. From germline, CDR1 is GTSNPN and CDR2 SVGIG (reference sequence). CDR3 DNA sequence: TGTGCCTGCCCCCCGCGACTAGCAGCCGGGGAGCTGTTTTTT. Translation gives CACPPRLAAGELFF.

This chain links TRBV9 with TRBJ2-2, with a possible D match to TRBD1 (6 bases). CDR3 length equals 15 residues. Germline V gene lookup returns CDR1 SGDLS and CDR2 YYNGEE. V was pared by 0 bases and J by 1 base, with 7 bases between. CDR3 amino acids: CASSVAGENTGELFF. The CDR3, as DNA: TGTGCCAGCAGCGTAGCAGGGGAGAACACCGGGGAGCTGTTTTTT.

The J gene is TRBJ2-1, the V gene TRBV30; D could derive from TRBD1 or TRBD2 (5 bases each). V was pared by 2 bases and J by 15 bases, with 20 bases between. Per the germline V gene, CDR1 is GTSNPN and CDR2 is SVGIG (reference sequence). The CDR3 length is 13 residues. In DNA, the CDR3 is TGTGCCTGGAGTTTAACGGACCTCTCGAGGGGGTTCTTC. Translation gives CAWSLTDLSRGFF.

This clonotype was detected only a few times. V and J are TRBV18 and TRBJ2-5; 10 bases are a match to TRBD2. Germline lookup yields CDR1 KGHSH and CDR2 LQKENI. The CDR3 length is 15 residues. V shed 1 base and J 3 bases; nucleotides not matched to a gene: 2. The CDR3, as DNA: TGTGCCAGCTCACCACTAGCGGGAGGAGAAGAGACCCAGTACTTC. Encoded protein: CASSPLAGGEETQYF. The full variable domain, completed using reference TRBV18 and TRBJ2-5, is NAGVMQNPRHLVRRRGQEARLRCSPMKGHSHVYWYRQLPEEGLKFMVYLQKENIIDESGMPKERFSAEFPKEGPSILRIQQVVRGDSAAYFCASSPLAGGEETQYFGPGTRLLVL.

There are a few counts of this clonotype. The J gene is TRBJ2-1, the V gene TRBV12-3 or TRBV12-4, with D perhaps matching TRBD1 or TRBD2 (6 bases each). This CDR3 is built from 14 residues. With 6 bases removed from V and 7 bases from J, the gap between germline ends came to 16 bases. CDR3 coding DNA: TGTGCCAGCAGGGCTCAACGGGGGCGGAATGAGCAGTTCTTC. Its protein product is CASRAQRGRNEQFF.

This clonotype was detected only a few times. J is TRBJ2-5 and V is TRBV6-2 or TRBV6-3; TRBD2 matches 8 bases. The CDR3 length is 14 residues. V shed 7 bases, J shed 3 bases, and the junction held 7 bases outside the gene matches. CDR1 is MNHEY and CDR2 is SVGEGT in the germline V gene. The CDR3: CASNPGGLKETQYF. Written as DNA, the CDR3 is TGTGCCAGCAATCCGGGAGGGTTAAAAGAGACCCAGTACTTC.

This chain connects TRBV30 to TRBJ2-2, with a weak D call TRBD1 (6 bases). This CDR3 is built from 15 residues. Trimming took 2 bases from V and 1 from J, leaving 11 bases between them. In germline, CDR1 is GTSNPN, CDR2 SVGIG (reference sequence). The CDR3: CAWSSGTMNTGELFF. The DNA for the CDR3 is TGTGCCTGGAGTTCCGGGACAATGAACACCGGGGAGCTGTTTTTT. The full variable domain, rest sourced from reference TRBV30 and TRBJ2-2, is SQTIHQWPATLVQPVGSPLSLECTVEGTSNPNLYWYRQAAGRGLQLLFYSVGIGQISSEVPQNLSASRPQDRQFILSSKKLLLSDSGFYLCAWSSGTMNTGELFFGEGSRLTVL.

This clonotype was counted a few times. The rearrangement links TRBV6-1 to TRBJ1-5, with 7 bases identical to TRBD1. Germline assignment: CDR1 MNHNS and CDR2 SASEGT. J gave up 1 base and V 4 bases, and 4 bases lay outside the gene matches. This CDR3 contains 15 residues. This CDR3 is CASSAVTGSNQPQHF. As DNA, the CDR3 is TGTGCCAGCAGTGCAGTGACAGGGAGCAATCAGCCCCAGCATTTT.

This chain joins TRBV7-2 and TRBJ2-7; a possible D gene is TRBD1 (5 bases). CDR1 SGHTA and CDR2 FQGNSA come from the germline V gene. This CDR3 has 16 amino acids. Trimming stripped 5 bases from V and 3 bases from J, with 20 bases between. CDR3 coding DNA: TGTGCCAGCAGCCCGCGCACAGGAGAACGAAGCTACGAGCAGTACTTC. Its translation: CASSPRTGERSYEQYF.

The chain employs TRBV9 and TRBJ1-1; D gene uncertain. Trimming left V 0 bases short and J 5 bases short, with 11 bases between. The CDR3 totals 14 residues. The germline V gene encodes CDR1 SGDLS and CDR2 YYNGEE. CDR3 residues: CASSVGAGFTEAFF. In DNA form, the CDR3 reads TGTGCCAGCAGCGTAGGGGCCGGGTTTACTGAAGCTTTCTTT.

CDR3 in amino acids: CASSGTGTSVSYEQYF. The CDR3 bases are TGTGCCAGCAGCGGAACCGGGACTAGCGTCTCCTACGAGCAGTACTTC. The rearrangement uses TRBV7-9 and TRBJ2-7, with 10 bases matching TRBD2. Germline V gene data show CDR1 as SEHNR and CDR2 as FQNEAQ (reference sequence). Trimming at V came to 5 bases and at J to 0 bases, leaving 7 bases not matched to a gene. This CDR3 comprises 16 residues.

This clonotype showed up just a few times. The CDR3 coding sequence is TGTGCCAGCTCCCCGACCCTAGCGGGAGAGGAAGATACGCAGTATTTT. It yields the protein CASSPTLAGEEDTQYF. The J gene is TRBJ2-3, the V gene TRBV18, with 10 positions matching TRBD2. After removal of 6 bases from V and 5 bases from J, the junction contained 11 bases not matched to a gene. CDR1 is KGHSH and CDR2 is LQKENI in the germline V gene. This CDR3 comprises 16 residues. The complete variable domain, with remaining parts taken from reference TRBV18 and TRBJ2-3, reads NAGVMQNPRHLVRRRGQEARLRCSPMKGHSHVYWYRQLPEEGLKFMVYLQKENIIDESGMPKERFSAEFPKEGPSILRIQQVVRGDSAAYFCASSPTLAGEEDTQYFGPGTRLTVL.

The chain couples TRBV5-5 to TRBJ1-3; TRBD1 matches at 7 bases. Germline V CDR1 and CDR2: SGHKS, YYEKEE (reference sequence). V shed 0 bases and J 2 bases; nucleotides not matched to a gene: 2. This CDR3 comprises 15 residues. CDR3 protein: CASSLGGTAGNTIYF. CDR3 nucleotide sequence: TGTGCCAGCAGCTTGGGCGGGACAGCTGGAAACACCATATATTTT. The variable domain in full, completed from reference TRBV5-5 and TRBJ1-3, reads DAGVTQSPTHLIKTRGQQVTLRCSPISGHKSVSWYQQVLGQGPQFIFQYYEKEERGRGNFPDRFSARQFPNYSSELNVNALLLGDSALYLCASSLGGTAGNTIYFGEGSWLTVV.